The 28 T cell receptor beta chains listed next were all sequenced from one sample in a study of blood T cell repertoires in COVID-19. Using immunoSEQ multiplex PCR, the repertoire was profiled, and TCRdb retains in-frame clones only, with some absent. Of 110,000 to 150,000 clones listed, about 89% are singletons. The specimen sequenced was PBMCs or T cells enriched from blood (not recorded which). These receptors were collected from a man aged 55 to 70 who had recovered from COVID-19.

The rearrangement joins TRBV7-9 to TRBJ1-6; the D gene is possibly TRBD1 (6 bases). V was cut by 5 bases and J by 6 bases, with 17 bases left in between. The CDR3 is 16 amino acids. Germline CDR1 and CDR2: SEHNR and FQNEAQ (reference sequence). CDR3 DNA sequence: TGTGCCAGCAGCCCCCTACGGGGGGGGCGTAATTCACCCCTCCACTTT. Protein sequence: CASSPLRGGRNSPLHF.

The chain recombines TRBV5-4 with TRBJ2-5, with TRBD1 matching 7 bases. The CDR3 is 13 amino acids. Germline V gene lookup returns CDR1 SGHNT and CDR2 YYREEE (reference sequence). Trimming removed 4 bases from V and 5 bases from J; junction bases left unmatched: 5. This CDR3 reads CASSQGQRETQYF. DNA for the CDR3: TGTGCCAGCAGCCAGGGACAGCGGGAGACCCAGTACTTC. The complete variable domain, with remaining parts taken from reference TRBV5-4 and TRBJ2-5, reads ETGVTQSPTHLIKTRGQQVTLRCSSQSGHNTVSWYQQALGQGPQFIFQYYREEENGRGNFPPRFSGLQFPNYSSELNVNALELDDSALYLCASSQGQRETQYFGPGTRLLVL.

J is TRBJ2-7 and V is TRBV12-3 or TRBV12-4; possibly TRBD1 for D (6 bases). The length of the CDR3 is 13 residues. The ends were cut back, 3 bases at V and 5 bases at J, with 11 bases in the middle. CDR3 DNA sequence: TGTGCCAGCAGTTTTTTACAGGGAAACGAGCAGTACTTC. It translates to CASSFLQGNEQYF.

This chain connects TRBV18 to TRBJ1-4, with 8 bases that match TRBD1. This CDR3 comprises 13 residues. The V segment lost 8 bases and the J segment 5 bases; nucleotides outside the gene matches: 4. Germline values: CDR1 KGHSH, CDR2 LQKENI. The CDR3 coding sequence is TGTGCCAGCCTCCGGGACAGGAATGAAAAACTGTTTTTT. It translates to CASLRDRNEKLFF.

The chain joins TRBV11-2 to TRBJ2-1, with a possible D match to TRBD1 (5 bases). The ends were cut back, 1 base at V and 2 bases at J, with 15 bases in the middle. Germline V gene sequence: CDR1 SGHAT, CDR2 FQNNGV. The CDR3 loop spans 17 amino acids. CDR3 sequence reads: CASSLVKGWTTYNEQFF. Written as DNA, the CDR3 is TGTGCCAGCAGCTTAGTAAAGGGTTGGACAACCTACAATGAGCAGTTCTTC. Together with reference TRBV11-2 and TRBJ2-1, the CDR3 gives the full variable domain: EAGVAQSPRYKIIEKRQSVAFWCNPISGHATLYWYQQILGQGPKLLIQFQNNGVVDDSQLPKDRFSAERLKGVDSTLKIQPAKLEDSAVYLCASSLVKGWTTYNEQFFGPGTRLTVL.

V is TRBV29-1 and J is TRBJ2-1; 7 positions agree with TRBD1. With V trimmed by 7 bases and J by 10 bases, 4 bases remained unmatched. This CDR3 region has 10 residues. From germline, CDR1 is SQVTM and CDR2 ANQGSEA. CDR3 residues: CSDLRGEQFF. CDR3 sequence (DNA): TGCAGCGACCTCAGGGGGGAGCAGTTCTTC.

The chain is built from TRBV29-1 and TRBJ1-1; 7 bases agree with TRBD1. The V segment lost 5 bases and the J segment 4 bases; nucleotides outside the gene matches: 7. The CDR3 sequence is 13 residues long. Germline V gives CDR1 SQVTM, CDR2 ANQGSEA. The CDR3 protein is CSVRTGLGTEAFF. The CDR3 nucleotides read TGCAGCGTTCGGACAGGCCTGGGCACTGAAGCTTTCTTT.

The chain joins TRBV28 to TRBJ1-5, with 10 bases identical to TRBD1. The CDR3 totals 17 residues. Per the germline V gene, CDR1 is MDHEN and CDR2 is SYDVKM. The V gene end was trimmed by 6 bases and the J gene end by 2 bases; junction bases not matched to a gene: 10. CDR3 sequence: CASSRPGTGAGNQPQHF. DNA for the CDR3: TGTGCCAGCAGCCGTCCCGGGACAGGGGCGGGCAATCAGCCCCAGCATTTT.

This chain connects TRBV11-3 to TRBJ2-5; a possible D gene is TRBD2 (6 bases). Germline assignment: CDR1 SGHNT and CDR2 YENEEA. V lost 6 bases and J lost 3, with 11 bases in between. The CDR3 is 13 residues long. In nucleotides, the CDR3 is TGTGCCAGCAGGGGGACGGGGGAAGAGACCCAGTACTTC. Encoded protein: CASRGTGEETQYF.

A single count supports this clone. The V call is TRBV11-3, the J call TRBJ2-7; the D gene is possibly TRBD2 (7 bases). The CDR3 is 16 amino acids. Germline V CDR1 and CDR2: SGHNT, YENEEA. V was clipped by 5 bases and J by 0 bases, with 17 bases between them. CDR3 sequence reads: CASSPGEGDSSYEQYF. The DNA for the CDR3 is TGTGCCAGCAGCCCCGGGGAGGGGGATAGCTCCTACGAGCAGTACTTC.

The rearrangement uses TRBV19 and TRBJ2-3, with 8 positions matching TRBD2. This CDR3 has 16 residues. Looked up from germline, CDR1 is LNHDA and CDR2 is SQIVND (reference sequence). V was pared by 3 bases and J by 0 bases, with 5 bases of the junction left unmatched. CDR3 sequence reads: CASSISGGTSTDTQYF. CDR3 DNA: TGTGCCAGTAGTATTTCGGGAGGGACTAGCACAGATACGCAGTATTTT.

The chain links TRBV7-9 to TRBJ2-7, with 9 nucleotides matching TRBD2. This CDR3 region has 15 residues. The germline CDR1 and CDR2 sequences are SEHNR and FQNEAQ (reference sequence). Unmatched junction bases numbered 5, after V lost 5 bases and J lost 0 bases. Written as DNA, the CDR3 is TGTGCCAGCAGCCGGATGCGGGGGGGCTCCTACGAGCAGTACTTC. Protein: CASSRMRGGSYEQYF.

The chain is built from TRBV28 and TRBJ1-6; maybe TRBD1 (6 bases). V lost 5 bases and J lost 12, with 8 bases in between. This CDR3 spans 11 amino acids. The V gene's germline CDR1 is MDHEN and CDR2 SYDVKM. The CDR3 DNA sequence: TGTGCCAGCAGTCCGGACAGACCCCTCCACTTT. Translating it yields CASSPDRPLHF.

The chain recombines TRBV3-1 (or the pseudogene TRBV3-2) with TRBJ2-7; 8 nucleotides agree with TRBD1. Germline V lookup: CDR1 LGHDT, CDR2 YNNKEL (reference sequence). There are 14 residues in the CDR3. The V gene end was trimmed by 1 base and the J gene end by 10 bases; junction bases not matched to a gene: 9. CDR3 residues: CASSQGQGWLPQYF. CDR3 DNA sequence: TGTGCCAGCAGCCAAGGACAGGGGTGGTTACCTCAGTACTTC.

The chain is built from TRBV10-2 and TRBJ2-7; 12 nucleotides line up with TRBD2. The ends lost 7 bases at V and 0 bases at J; junction bases unmatched: 4. In germline, CDR1 is WSHSY, CDR2 SAAADI. CDR3 length equals 15 residues. For the CDR3, the DNA is TGCGCCAGCACCCTGACTAGCGGGAGCTCCTACGAGCAGTACTTC. This gives the protein CASTLTSGSSYEQYF.

The V call is TRBV21-1, the J call TRBJ2-5; whether TRBD1, the table's D call, matches the DNA was not checked. TRBV21-1 is tagged as a pseudogene. The CDR3 is 15 amino acids. DNA of the CDR3: TGTGCCAGCACAGGACCCAGGGTCCCGCAAGAGACCCAGTACTTC. Translated, it gives CASTGPRVPQETQYF.

This chain joins TRBV7-6 and TRBJ2-2; 7 bases map to TRBD1. Trimming cost V 1 base and J 0 bases; bases outside gene matches: 5. The V gene's germline CDR1 is SGHVS and CDR2 FNYEAQ. This CDR3 is built from 17 residues. This CDR3 reads CASSLVIGGANTGELFF. The CDR3 nucleotides read TGTGCCAGCAGCTTAGTTATAGGGGGCGCGAACACCGGGGAGCTGTTTTTT. Looking up the rest from reference TRBV7-6 and TRBJ2-2 gives the full variable domain: GAGVSQSPRYKVTKRGQDVALRCDPISGHVSLYWYRQALGQGPEFLTYFNYEAQQDKSGLPNDRFSAERPEGSISTLTIQRTEQRDSAMYRCASSLVIGGANTGELFFGEGSRLTVL.

The chain carries TRBV3-1 (or the pseudogene TRBV3-2) and TRBJ1-1; D uncertain. Germline V gene lookup returns CDR1 LGHDT and CDR2 YNNKEL (reference sequence). The CDR3 extends over 12 amino acids. The V end lost 3 bases, the J end lost 8 bases, and 10 bases lay between the germline ends. The CDR3 loop reads CASSQRGREAFF. CDR3 nucleotide sequence: TGTGCCAGCAGCCAGAGAGGGCGGGAAGCTTTCTTT.

The chain combines TRBV28 with TRBJ2-1; D is perhaps TRBD2 (6 bases). V lost 2 bases and J lost 7, with 12 bases in between. Germline lookup yields CDR1 MDHEN and CDR2 SYDVKM. This CDR3 has 14 amino acids. Here the CDR3 DNA reads TGTGCCAGCAGTTTAGCGGGAACCCTGAATGAGCAGTTCTTC. As protein: CASSLAGTLNEQFF.

The chain links TRBV2 to TRBJ2-1; D might be TRBD2 (5 bases). This CDR3 region has 13 residues. Germline V lookup: CDR1 SNHLY, CDR2 FYNNEI. Trimming removed 6 bases at V and 8 bases at J, with 14 bases between. CDR3 coding DNA: TGTGCCAGCAGGAGCAGCGGCGGCGATGAGCAGTTCTTC. Translating it yields CASRSSGGDEQFF. The whole variable domain, filled in from reference TRBV2 and TRBJ2-1, reads EPEVTQTPSHQVTQMGQEVILRCVPISNHLYFYWYRQILGQKVEFLVSFYNNEISEKSEIFDDQFSVERPDGSNFTLKIRSTKLEDSAMYFCASRSSGGDEQFFGPGTRLTVL.

The rearrangement uses TRBV5-1 and TRBJ2-3; possible D gene TRBD1, 6 bases. The CDR3 runs to 14 residues. Trimming pared 3 bases from V and 0 bases from J, leaving 8 bases between. Germline loops: CDR1 SGHRS, CDR2 YFSETQ. The CDR3 sequence: CASSWDISTDTQYF. Written as DNA, the CDR3 is TGCGCCAGCAGCTGGGACATTAGCACAGATACGCAGTATTTT.

On this clone: This specimen includes other DNA sequences encoding the same CDR3. This rearrangement joins TRBV6-5 to TRBJ2-3, with 7 bases matching TRBD2. The V gene's germline CDR1 is MNHEY and CDR2 SVGAGI. The CDR3 covers 14 residues. Trimming at V came to 4 bases and at J to 1 base, leaving 2 bases not matched to a gene. The CDR3 sequence: CASSLAGGTDTQYF. CDR3 sequence (DNA): TGTGCCAGCAGTTTGGCGGGGGGCACAGATACGCAGTATTTT.

The chain carries TRBV5-8 and TRBJ1-6; 7 nucleotides agree with TRBD1. The V segment lost 1 base and the J segment 9 bases; nucleotides outside the gene matches: 4. There are 14 residues in the CDR3. Per germline, CDR1 SGHTS and CDR2 YDEGEE. The CDR3 loop reads CASSLTGVASPLHF. CDR3 bases: TGTGCCAGCAGCTTGACAGGGGTTGCTTCACCCCTCCACTTT.

The V call is TRBV28, the J call TRBJ1-3; D uncertain. V was pared by 7 bases and J by 0 bases, with 10 bases between. CDR1 is MDHEN, CDR2 SYDVKM, per germline. The CDR3 length is 14 residues. The CDR3 nucleotides read TGTGCCAGCATCCCAGGTGGCTCTGGAAACACCATATATTTT. Its translation: CASIPGGSGNTIYF.

The chain joins TRBV28 to TRBJ2-3; 7 bases are shared with TRBD1. Germline assignment: CDR1 MDHEN and CDR2 SYDVKM. The CDR3 is 12 residues long. Trimming took 5 bases from V and 6 from J; bases not matched to a gene: 2. CDR3 in amino acids: CASSVQGDTQYF. The CDR3 coding sequence is TGTGCCAGCAGTGTACAGGGGGATACGCAGTATTTT.

This clone appeared once. V is TRBV2 and J is TRBJ1-4; no clear D. The germline V gene has CDR1 SNHLY and CDR2 FYNNEI. The CDR3 totals 14 residues. The V and J ends lost 1 base and 7 bases respectively, with 10 bases between them. Here the CDR3 DNA reads TGTGCCAGCAGTGAAGTCCCATTGGCTGAAAAACTGTTTTTT. Amino acid sequence: CASSEVPLAEKLFF.

The rearrangement links TRBV2 to TRBJ2-7; possibly TRBD1 for D (6 bases). CDR3 length: 15 residues. Germline V gene sequence: CDR1 SNHLY, CDR2 FYNNEI. Trimming removed 6 bases at V and 8 bases at J, with 23 bases between. CDR3 DNA: TGTGCCAGCAGCCGACCGGGACAACGAGTATTGCAGCAGTACTTC. Its translation is CASSRPGQRVLQQYF.

The V and J genes are TRBV4-2 and TRBJ2-5; 8 nucleotides align to TRBD2. The CDR3 has 16 residues. The ends lost 1 base at V and 0 bases at J; junction bases unmatched: 4. Germline V CDR1 and CDR2: LGHNA, YNFKEQ. The CDR3 nucleotides read TGTGCCAGCAGCCAAGGGGTAGCGGGGTACCAAGAGACCCAGTACTTC. It translates to CASSQGVAGYQETQYF.